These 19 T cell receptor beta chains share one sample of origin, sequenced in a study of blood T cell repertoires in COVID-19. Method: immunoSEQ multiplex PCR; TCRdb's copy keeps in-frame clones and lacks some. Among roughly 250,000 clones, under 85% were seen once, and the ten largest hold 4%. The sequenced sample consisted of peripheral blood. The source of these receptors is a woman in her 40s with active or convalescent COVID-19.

The CDR3 region has the DNA TGTGCCAGCTCACCAGACATAGGCGGGAACACCATATATTTT. Translation: CASSPDIGGNTIYF. The V gene is TRBV18, the J gene TRBJ1-3, with unresolved D. V was clipped by 2 bases and J by 7 bases, with 12 bases between them. This CDR3 contains 14 residues. In germline, CDR1 is KGHSH, CDR2 LQKENI. Using reference TRBV18 and TRBJ1-3 for the parts outside the CDR3, the full variable domain is NAGVMQNPRHLVRRRGQEARLRCSPMKGHSHVYWYRQLPEEGLKFMVYLQKENIIDESGMPKERFSAEFPKEGPSILRIQQVVRGDSAAYFCASSPDIGGNTIYFGEGSWLTVV.

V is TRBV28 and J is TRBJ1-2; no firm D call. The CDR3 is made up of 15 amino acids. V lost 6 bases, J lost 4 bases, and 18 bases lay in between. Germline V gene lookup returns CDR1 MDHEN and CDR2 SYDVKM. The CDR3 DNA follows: TGTGCCAGCAGCTCGGCCCCGATCGAGGGCTATGGCTACACCTTC. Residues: CASSSAPIEGYGYTF.

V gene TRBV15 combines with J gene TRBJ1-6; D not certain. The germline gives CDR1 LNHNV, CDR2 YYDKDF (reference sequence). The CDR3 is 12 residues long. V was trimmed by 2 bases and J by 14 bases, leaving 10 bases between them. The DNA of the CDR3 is TGTGCCACCAGCAGATTTCTTCAGACCCTCCACTTT. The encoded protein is CATSRFLQTLHF. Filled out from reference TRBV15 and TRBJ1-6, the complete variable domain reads DAMVIQNPRYQVTQFGKPVTLSCSQTLNHNVMYWYQQKSSQAPKLLFHYYDKDFNNEADTPDNFQSRRPNTSFCFLDIRSPGLGDTAMYLCATSRFLQTLHFGNGTRLTVT.

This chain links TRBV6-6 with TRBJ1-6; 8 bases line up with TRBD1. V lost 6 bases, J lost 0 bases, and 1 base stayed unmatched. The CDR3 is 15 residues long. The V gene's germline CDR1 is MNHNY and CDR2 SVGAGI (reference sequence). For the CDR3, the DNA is TGTGCCAGCAGGACAGGGGACTCCTATAATTCACCCCTCCACTTT. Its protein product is CASRTGDSYNSPLHF.

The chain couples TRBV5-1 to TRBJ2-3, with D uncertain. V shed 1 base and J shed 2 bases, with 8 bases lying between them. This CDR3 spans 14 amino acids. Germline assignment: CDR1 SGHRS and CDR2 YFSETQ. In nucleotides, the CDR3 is TGCGCCAGCAGCTTGCAAGGAGCCACAGATACGCAGTATTTT. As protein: CASSLQGATDTQYF.

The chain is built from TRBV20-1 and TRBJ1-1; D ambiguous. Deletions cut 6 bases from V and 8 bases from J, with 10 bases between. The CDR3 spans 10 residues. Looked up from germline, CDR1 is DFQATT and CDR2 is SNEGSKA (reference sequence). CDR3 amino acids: CSAKVAEAFF. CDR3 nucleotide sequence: TGCAGTGCCAAAGTGGCAGAAGCTTTCTTT.

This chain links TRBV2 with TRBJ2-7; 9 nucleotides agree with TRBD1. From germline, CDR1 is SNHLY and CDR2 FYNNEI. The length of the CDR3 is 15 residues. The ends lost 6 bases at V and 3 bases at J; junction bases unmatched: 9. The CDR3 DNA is TGTGCCAGCAGCCAAGCGAGGACAGGGGTCTACGAGCAGTACTTC. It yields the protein CASSQARTGVYEQYF.

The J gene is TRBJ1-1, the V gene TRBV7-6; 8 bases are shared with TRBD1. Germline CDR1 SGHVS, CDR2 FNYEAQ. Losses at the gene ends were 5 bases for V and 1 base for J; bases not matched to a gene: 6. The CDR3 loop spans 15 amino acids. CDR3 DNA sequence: TGTGCCAGCAGCCCATGGGACAGGCCGAACACTGAAGCTTTCTTT. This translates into CASSPWDRPNTEAFF.

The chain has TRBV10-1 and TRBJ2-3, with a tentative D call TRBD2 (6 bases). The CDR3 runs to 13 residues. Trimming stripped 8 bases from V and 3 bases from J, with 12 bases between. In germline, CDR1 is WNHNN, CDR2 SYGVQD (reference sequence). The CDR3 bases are TGCGCCAGCGGGAGGCAGGGTACAGATACGCAGTATTTT. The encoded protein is CASGRQGTDTQYF.

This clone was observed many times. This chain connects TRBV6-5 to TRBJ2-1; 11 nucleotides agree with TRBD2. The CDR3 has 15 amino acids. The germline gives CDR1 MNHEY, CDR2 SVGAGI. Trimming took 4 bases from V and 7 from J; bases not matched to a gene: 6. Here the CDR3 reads CASSLAGGPQNEQFF. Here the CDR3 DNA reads TGTGCCAGCAGTTTAGCGGGGGGGCCTCAGAATGAGCAGTTCTTC.

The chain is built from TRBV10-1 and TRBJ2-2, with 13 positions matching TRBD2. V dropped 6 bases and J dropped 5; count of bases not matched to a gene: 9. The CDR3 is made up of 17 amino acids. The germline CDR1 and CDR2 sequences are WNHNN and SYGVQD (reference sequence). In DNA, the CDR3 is TGCGCCAGCAGCGGGACTAGCGGGGACCCGTGGACCGGGGAGCTGTTTTTT. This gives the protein CASSGTSGDPWTGELFF.

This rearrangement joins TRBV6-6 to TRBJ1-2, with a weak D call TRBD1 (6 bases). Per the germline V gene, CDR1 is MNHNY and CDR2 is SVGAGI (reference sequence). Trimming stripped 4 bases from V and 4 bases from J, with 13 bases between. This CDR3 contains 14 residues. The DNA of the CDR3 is TGTGCCAGCAGTTGGGAGGGGGTCCCCTATGGCTACACCTTC. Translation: CASSWEGVPYGYTF.

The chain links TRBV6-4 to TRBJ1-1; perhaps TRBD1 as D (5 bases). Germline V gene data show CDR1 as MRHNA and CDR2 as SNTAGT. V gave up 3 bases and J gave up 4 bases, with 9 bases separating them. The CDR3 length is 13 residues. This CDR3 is CASSEMGGTEAFF. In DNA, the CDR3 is TGTGCCAGCAGTGAGATGGGGGGCACTGAAGCTTTCTTT.

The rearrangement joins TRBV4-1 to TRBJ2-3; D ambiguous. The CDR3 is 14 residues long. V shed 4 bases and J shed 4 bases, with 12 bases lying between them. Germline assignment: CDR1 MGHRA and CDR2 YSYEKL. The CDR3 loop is CASSPILSPDTQYF. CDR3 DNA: TGCGCCAGCAGCCCTATCTTGAGCCCAGATACGCAGTATTTT.

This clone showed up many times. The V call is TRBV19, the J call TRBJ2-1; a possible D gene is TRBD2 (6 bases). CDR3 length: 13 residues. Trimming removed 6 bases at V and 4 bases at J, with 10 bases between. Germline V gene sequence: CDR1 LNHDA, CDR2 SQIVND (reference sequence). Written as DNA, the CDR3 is TGTGCCAGTAGATCGGGAGTTTACAATGAGCAGTTCTTC. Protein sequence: CASRSGVYNEQFF.

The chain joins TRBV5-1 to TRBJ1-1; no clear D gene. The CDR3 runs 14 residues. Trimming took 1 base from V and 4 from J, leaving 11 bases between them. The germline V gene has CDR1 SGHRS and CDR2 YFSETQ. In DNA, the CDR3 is TGCGCCAGCAGCTTGTCTACAGCCAGCACTGAAGCTTTCTTT. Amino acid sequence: CASSLSTASTEAFF.

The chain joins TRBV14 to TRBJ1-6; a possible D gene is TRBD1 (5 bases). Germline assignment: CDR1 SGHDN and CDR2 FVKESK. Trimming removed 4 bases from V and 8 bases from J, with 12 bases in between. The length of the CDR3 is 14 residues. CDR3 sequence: CASSRGVSDSPLHF. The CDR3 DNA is TGTGCCAGCAGCCGGGGGGTTTCGGATTCACCCCTCCACTTT.

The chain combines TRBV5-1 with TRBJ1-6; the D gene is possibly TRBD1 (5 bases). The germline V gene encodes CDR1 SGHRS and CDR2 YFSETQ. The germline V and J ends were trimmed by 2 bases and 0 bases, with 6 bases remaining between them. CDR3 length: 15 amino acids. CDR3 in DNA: TGCGCCAGCAGCTTTGACAGCTCCTATAATTCACCCCTCCACTTT. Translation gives CASSFDSSYNSPLHF.

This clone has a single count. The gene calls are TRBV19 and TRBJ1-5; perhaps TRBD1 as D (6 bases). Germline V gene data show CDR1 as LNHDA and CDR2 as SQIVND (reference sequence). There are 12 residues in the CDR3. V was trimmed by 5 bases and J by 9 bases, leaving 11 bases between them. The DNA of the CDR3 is TGTGCCAGTAGTCCAGGGGTTCCGCCCCAGCATTTT. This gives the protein CASSPGVPPQHF. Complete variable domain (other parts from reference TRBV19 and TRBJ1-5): DGGITQSPKYLFRKEGQNVTLSCEQNLNHDAMYWYRQDPGQGLRLIYYSQIVNDFQKGDIAEGYSVSREKKESFPLTVTSAQKNPTAFYLCASSPGVPPQHFGDGTRLSIL.